What follows describes a single TCR beta chain. This sample was taken from a study of shared clonotypes between healthy human individuals. V was cut by 7 bases and J by 9 bases, with 11 bases left in between. The CDR3 loop spans 11 amino acids. In germline, CDR1 is MDHEN, CDR2 SYDVKM. The CD4+ fraction was divided into a CD45RA+ naive subset and a CD45RA-negative memory subset. TCRdb keeps only in-frame clones here, not all; method: immunoSEQ multiplex PCR. The sample holds hundreds of thousands of clones, around four fifths seen once. The source material was memory CD4+ T cells sorted from blood. The subset was: CD45RA-negative fraction. The chain combines TRBV28 with TRBJ2-3; D possibly corresponds to TRBD1 (5 bases). This TCR was sampled from a woman aged 30 to 39 in good health. This CDR3 is CASMPGRTQYF. The DNA of the CDR3 is TGTGCCAGCATGCCAGGGCGAACGCAGTATTTT.